The following is a TCR beta chain sequence with its context. Antigen unknown. The source of the sample is a study of breast tumors, draining lymph nodes, adjacent tissues. From germline, CDR1 is SGHTA and CDR2 FQGTGA. The CDR3 extends over 16 amino acids. TCRdb re-called the multiplex PCR reads with MiXCR, one entry per CDR3 protein. The profile covers over 200,000 distinct CDR3 sequences, with nearly 35% appearing a single time and about 3.9% taken by the ten largest. Study-level results: The data were judged consistent with most tumor T cells coming from lymph node and expanding in tumor. Tumor T cell lymph node origin was a supported hypothesis, not proven. Tumor repertoires ranked between lymph nodes and nontumor tissue in diversity, with V and J gene preferences. Luminal-like breast cancer showed significantly greater tumor-nontumor repertoire similarity than basal-like breast cancer did.

Samples came from axillary lymph nodes draining the breast cancer. V gene TRBV7-3 combines with J gene TRBJ2-1; D is unresolved. The J call may be mistaken, given a closer DNA end match to TRBJ2-5. The receptor was isolated from a female donor with breast cancer. Some clones in this sample may be carry-over from other donors' samples. Source material: axillary lymph node tissue. The CDR3 bases are TGTGCCAGCAGCTCCCCCCGACCCTCTTCCGGAGAGACCCAGTACTTC. As protein: CASSSPRPSSGETQYF.